This T cell receptor (beta chain) was sequenced in a study of T cell changes during pregnancy in multiple sclerosis. V lost 3 bases, J lost 0 bases, and 11 bases lay in between. Germline CDR1 is LGHNA and CDR2 is YNFKEQ. CDR3 size: 15 residues. TCRdb's copy holds only in-frame clones and misses some; the assay was immunoSEQ multiplex PCR. Among under 70,000 clones listed, 91% were seen once. The source of this sequence is a female donor in good health, enrolled as a control in a pregnancy study. The gene calls are TRBV4-2 and TRBJ1-1; D uncertain. Sample: peripheral blood, taken in the third trimester of pregnancy. The CDR3 DNA follows: TGTGCCAGCAGCCAGCCGGGCGGGGTGAACACTGAAGCTTTCTTT. This gives the protein CASSQPGGVNTEAFF.